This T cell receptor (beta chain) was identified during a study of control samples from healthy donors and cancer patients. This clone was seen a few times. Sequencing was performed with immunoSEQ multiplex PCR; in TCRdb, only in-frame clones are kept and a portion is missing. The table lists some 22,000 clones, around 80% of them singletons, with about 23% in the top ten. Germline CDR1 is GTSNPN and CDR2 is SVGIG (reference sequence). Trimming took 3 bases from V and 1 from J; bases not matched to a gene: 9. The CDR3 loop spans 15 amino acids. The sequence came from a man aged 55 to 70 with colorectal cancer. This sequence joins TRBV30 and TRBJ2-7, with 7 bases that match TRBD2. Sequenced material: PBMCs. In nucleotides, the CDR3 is TGTGCCTGGAGCCATTCAGGGAGGGGTTCCTACGAGCAGTACTTC. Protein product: CAWSHSGRGSYEQYF.